This passage covers 15 T cell receptor beta chains from one sample sequenced in a study of blood T cell repertoires in COVID-19 (dated by TCRdb to 2018 to 2021). The library relied on the immunoSEQ multiplex PCR assay. This immuneACCESS table, as held by TCRdb, lists in-frame sequences with V and J called but not all clones. Of the missing ones, under half trace to an unresolved V gene in checked studies; the others have no known cause. This sample lists 200,000 to 250,000 clones; 80% were detected once. 9.5% to 15% of the sample is held by the ten biggest clonotypes. Sample: peripheral blood. Receptors were obtained from a human donor in a cohort sampled during active COVID-19.

This clone was seen once. The chain couples TRBV28 to TRBJ2-1; D remains unclear. Germline V gene lookup returns CDR1 MDHEN and CDR2 SYDVKM. The ends were cut back, 6 bases at V and 7 bases at J, with 4 bases in the middle. CDR3 size: 10 residues. CDR3 in DNA: TGTGCCAGCAGGCGAAATGAGCAGTTCTTC. Translated: CASRRNEQFF.

This chain joins TRBV9 and TRBJ2-7, with TRBD2 matching over 10 bases. Trimming took 0 bases from V and 4 from J; bases not matched to a gene: 7. The germline CDR1 and CDR2 sequences are SGDLS and YYNGEE. The CDR3 covers 16 residues. As DNA, the CDR3 is TGTGCCAGCAGCGTAGGTGCTAGCGGGAGAGAGTACGAGCAGTACTTC. This sequence encodes CASSVGASGREYEQYF. Full variable domain (rest looked up from reference TRBV9 and TRBJ2-7): DSGVTQTPKHLITATGQRVTLRCSPRSGDLSVYWYQQSLDQGLQFLIQYYNGEERAKGNILERFSAQQFPDLHSELNLSSLELGDSALYFCASSVGASGREYEQYFGPGTRLTVT.

Only a few counts were recorded for this clone. The V and J genes are TRBV28 and TRBJ1-1; no clear D gene. V was pared by 2 bases and J by 2 bases, with 9 bases between. This CDR3 has 14 amino acids. The V gene's germline CDR1 is MDHEN and CDR2 SYDVKM. CDR3 sequence reads: CASSLVGGNTEAFF. As DNA, the CDR3 is TGTGCCAGCAGTTTAGTAGGAGGAAACACTGAAGCTTTCTTT.

This clone has a single count. This chain uses TRBV4-2 with TRBJ2-1; the match to TRBD1 covers 9 bases. The CDR3 totals 16 residues. V gave up 1 base and J gave up 1 base; unmatched junction bases: 2. Germline V gene lookup returns CDR1 LGHNA and CDR2 YNFKEQ. The CDR3 sequence: CASSQVQGASYNEQFF. The CDR3 DNA reads TGTGCCAGCAGCCAAGTACAGGGGGCATCCTACAATGAGCAGTTCTTC.

The V gene is TRBV27, the J gene TRBJ1-6, with TRBD1 as a possible D gene (6 bases). The germline CDR1 and CDR2 sequences are MNHEY and SMNVEV (reference sequence). Trimming shortened V by 5 bases and J by 0 bases, and 11 bases separated the two germline ends. This CDR3 contains 16 residues. CDR3 loop: CASSRDTSSYNSPLHF. The CDR3 region has the DNA TGTGCCAGCAGTCGGGACACCAGCTCCTATAATTCACCCCTCCACTTT.

As DNA, the CDR3 is TGTGCCAGCAGTCACGACAGGGACGATGGCTACACCTTC. Protein sequence: CASSHDRDDGYTF. The genes are TRBV6-5 and TRBJ1-2, with 7 positions matching TRBD1. Looked up from germline, CDR1 is MNHEY and CDR2 is SVGAGI. The trim removed 5 bases at V and 6 bases at J, leaving 6 bases unmatched. The length of the CDR3 is 13 residues.

In its sample, this clone was seen a few times. The chain has TRBV5-1 and TRBJ2-7, with D possibly being TRBD2 (6 bases). CDR1 is SGHRS, CDR2 YFSETQ, per germline. This CDR3 has 16 residues. Trimming shortened V by 4 bases and J by 0 bases, and 17 bases separated the two germline ends. The CDR3 region has the DNA TGCGCCAGCAGCCCTGGTCCCGGACTAACCTCCTACGAGCAGTACTTC. Protein product: CASSPGPGLTSYEQYF.

This clone appeared once. V usage is TRBV19 and J usage is TRBJ1-3; TRBD1 aligns across 8 bases. The germline V gene encodes CDR1 LNHDA and CDR2 SQIVND (reference sequence). The V segment lost 5 bases and the J segment 4 bases; nucleotides outside the gene matches: 7. This CDR3 contains 15 residues. Here the CDR3 DNA reads TGTGCCAGTAGTCCTCATGGACAGGGAGGAAACACCATATATTTT. Its translation: CASSPHGQGGNTIYF.

This rearrangement joins TRBV28 to TRBJ2-1, with TRBD1 matching over 7 bases. V was pared by 6 bases and J by 0 bases, with 2 bases of the junction left unmatched. The germline CDR1 and CDR2 sequences are MDHEN and SYDVKM. The CDR3 totals 14 residues. The CDR3 bases are TGTGCCAGCAGAGACAGGGCCTCCTACAATGAGCAGTTCTTC. It specifies CASRDRASYNEQFF.

This chain joins TRBV29-1 and TRBJ1-5, with D possibly being TRBD1 (6 bases). Trimming took off 8 bases at V and 7 bases at J, with 15 bases between the two ends. Germline CDR1 and CDR2: SQVTM and ANQGSEA. The CDR3 sequence is 12 residues long. This chain's CDR3 is CSFSSGDQPQHF. DNA for the CDR3: TGCAGCTTTTCCTCAGGGGACCAGCCCCAGCATTTT.

In DNA form, the CDR3 reads TGTGCCAGCAGCTCCTCCCTAGCGGCGGCCCAGTACTTC. Its translation: CASSSSLAAAQYF. The chain joins TRBV5-6 to TRBJ2-5; 7 bases agree with TRBD2. V dropped 3 bases and J dropped 9; count of bases not matched to a gene: 8. Germline V gene data show CDR1 as SGHDT and CDR2 as YYEEEE. This CDR3 is built from 13 residues.

This clone was observed a single time. This chain connects TRBV5-6 to TRBJ2-1, with 14 bases matching TRBD2. Germline assignment: CDR1 SGHDT and CDR2 YYEEEE. The length of the CDR3 is 17 residues. J was trimmed by 3 bases and V by 3 bases; bases with no gene match: 5. Written as DNA, the CDR3 is TGTGCCAGCAGCTCTGGGGGACTAGCGGGGGACTACAATGAGCAGTTCTTC. Translation: CASSSGGLAGDYNEQFF.

The rearrangement joins TRBV19 to TRBJ2-3, with D maybe TRBD2 (7 bases). The ends were cut back, 6 bases at V and 2 bases at J, with 18 bases in the middle. The CDR3 extends over 16 amino acids. Per the germline V gene, CDR1 is LNHDA and CDR2 is SQIVND (reference sequence). The CDR3 spells CASSLGGAANTDTQYF. The CDR3 nucleotides are TGTGCCAGTAGCCTAGGGGGGGCGGCGAACACAGATACGCAGTATTTT.

V and J are TRBV20-1 and TRBJ2-1; 7 nucleotides line up with TRBD2. Looked up from germline, CDR1 is DFQATT and CDR2 is SNEGSKA (reference sequence). With V trimmed by 3 bases and J by 8 bases, 7 bases remained unmatched. The CDR3 loop spans 13 amino acids. The CDR3 DNA is TGCAGTGCTAGTAAAACTAGCGTGGATGAGCAGTTCTTC. It encodes CSASKTSVDEQFF.

V is TRBV28 and J is TRBJ2-2; a weak D match, TRBD1 (6 bases). Germline values: CDR1 MDHEN, CDR2 SYDVKM. This CDR3 is built from 14 residues. Trimming stripped 6 bases from V and 1 base from J, with 9 bases between. The CDR3 DNA reads TGTGCCAGCAGCGGACAGTTGAACACCGGGGAGCTGTTTTTT. This encodes CASSGQLNTGELFF.